This TCR beta chain was identified during a study of beta chain features in type 1 diabetes. Notes on this clone: The antigen remains unidentified.

Findings of the study overall: PCR might favor shorter templates, equally in patients and controls. Within each of all four CD4+ subsets, Type 1 diabetes patients had TCRB CDR3s that were moderately but significantly shorter.

The study reverse transcribed the entire isolated RNA, so it sequenced expressed TCRB transcripts. Assay: immunoSEQ multiplex PCR; the TCRdb copy retains only in-frame clones and omits some. The sample has more than 200,000 clones, 16% seen once. The germline gives CDR1 SGHAT, CDR2 FQDESV (reference sequence). Deletions cut 5 bases from V and 1 base from J, with 17 bases between. The CDR3 consists of 16 residues. This clonotype was obtained from a man under 40 with type 1 diabetes. Input material: naive CD4+ T cells from blood. The chain uses TRBV11-1 and TRBJ1-1; possibly TRBD1 for D (6 bases). The DNA for the CDR3 is TGTGCCAGCAGCGATAGGGGAACAGGGAGGAACACTGAAGCTTTCTTT. This encodes CASSDRGTGRNTEAFF.